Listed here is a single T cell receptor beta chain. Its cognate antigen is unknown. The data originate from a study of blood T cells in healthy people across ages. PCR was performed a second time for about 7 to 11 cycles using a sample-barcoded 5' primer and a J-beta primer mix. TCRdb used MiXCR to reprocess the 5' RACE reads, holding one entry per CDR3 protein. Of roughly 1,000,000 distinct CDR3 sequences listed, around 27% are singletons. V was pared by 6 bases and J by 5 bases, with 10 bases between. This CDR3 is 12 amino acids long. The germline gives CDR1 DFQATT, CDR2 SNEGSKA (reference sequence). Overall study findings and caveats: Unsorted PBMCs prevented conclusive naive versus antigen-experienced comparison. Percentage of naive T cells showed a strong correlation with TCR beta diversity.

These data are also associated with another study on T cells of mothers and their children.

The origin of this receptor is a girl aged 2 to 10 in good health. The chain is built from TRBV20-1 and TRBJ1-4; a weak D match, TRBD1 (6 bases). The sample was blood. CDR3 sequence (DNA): TGCAGTGCCACACAGGGAAATGAAAAACTGTTTTTT. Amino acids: CSATQGNEKLFF.